The rows below give T cell receptor beta chains drawn from one sample of a study of cytomegalovirus exposure and HLA in healthy donors. Method: immunoSEQ multiplex PCR; TCRdb's copy keeps in-frame clones and lacks some. Here the sample spans 200,000 or so clones, around 80% being singletons. The sequenced material came from PBMCs. All receptors derive from a woman in her twenties or thirties in good health and CMV-seropositive. Each CDR3 is given with its conserved first and last residue. A D gene is named only where the DNA matches it firmly. Not all rows give a size; the values are once, few, many and, for expanded clones, a class.

DNA	CDR3	D	J	size	V
TGTGCCAGCAGCCCTTCGGGAGGGGACTCATATGGCTACACCTTC	CASSPSGGDSYGYTF	.	TRBJ1-2	few	TRBV7-9
TGTGCCAGCAGGTCAACAGGGGTGGGAGAAAAACTGTTTTTT	CASRSTGVGEKLFF	TRBD1	TRBJ1-4	.	TRBV27
TGTGCCAGCAGACGAGGAGGGAGAGAGGGCTACACCTTC	CASRRGGREGYTF	.	TRBJ1-2	.	TRBV25-1
TGTGCCAGCAGCCAAAGGGGCGGAGAGACCCAGTACTTC	CASSQRGGETQYF	.	TRBJ2-5	.	TRBV9
TGTGCCAGTAGTATTGGGGAGGTGATGAACACTGAAGCTTTCTTT	CASSIGEVMNTEAFF	.	TRBJ1-1	.	TRBV19
TGTGCCAGCAGCCTCTCCCCCTATCAGCCCCAGCATTTT	CASSLSPYQPQHF	.	TRBJ1-5	.	TRBV7-2
TGTGCCAGCAGCTTAGCGGGGCGACGTTCCTTATATGGCTACACCTTC	CASSLAGRRSLYGYTF	.	TRBJ1-2	.	TRBV7-6
TGCAGCGTCTCATCTGGGACAGTGCAGCCCCAGCATTTT	CSVSSGTVQPQHF	TRBD1	TRBJ1-5	.	TRBV29-1
TGTGCCAGCAGCTTTGGGGACAGGCGTAGCGGGGAGCTGTTTTTT	CASSFGDRRSGELFF	TRBD1	TRBJ2-2	.	TRBV11-2
TGTGCCAGCAGCCACCCCCGACAGGGACTGGATGAGCAGTTCTTC	CASSHPRQGLDEQFF	.	TRBJ2-1	.	TRBV6-5
TGCGCCAGCACCAGACAGTCTAACTATGGCTACACCTTC	CASTRQSNYGYTF	.	TRBJ1-2	.	TRBV10-2
TGTGCCAGCAGTTTACGCCTGGGGGCCGTGACAGATACGCAGTATTTT	CASSLRLGAVTDTQYF	.	TRBJ2-3	.	TRBV28
TGTGCCAGCAGTGGGACAGCTGGCACAGATACGCAGTATTTT	CASSGTAGTDTQYF	TRBD1	TRBJ2-3	.	TRBV28
TGCGCCACTGGGCTTGCCTCAGCGGTTAACGAGCAGTACTTC	CATGLASAVNEQYF	.	TRBJ2-7	.	TRBV10-1
TGTGCCAGCAAAGGGAGGACAGGGAACTATGGCTACACCTTC	CASKGRTGNYGYTF	TRBD1	TRBJ1-2	.	TRBV27
TGTGCCAGCAGTGGTAGCGGGGGGTCCTACGAGCAGTACTTC	CASSGSGGSYEQYF	TRBD2	TRBJ2-7	.	TRBV2
TGCAGCGTCCTCTCGGGGTGGGGTGAGCAGTTCTTC	CSVLSGWGEQFF	.	TRBJ2-1	few	TRBV29-1
TGTGCCAGCAGCCCCAGGACAGGGCTCCGGGGGCAGTTCTTC	CASSPRTGLRGQFF	TRBD1	TRBJ2-1	.	TRBV7-6
TGTGCCAGCAGCTTGGAGCGAGCCGAGCAGTACTTC	CASSLERAEQYF	.	TRBJ2-7	once	TRBV5-4
TGTGCCAGCAGTGAAGGGACAGCTTCCTACGAGCAGTACTTC	CASSEGTASYEQYF	.	TRBJ2-7	.	TRBV6-1
TGTGCCAGCAGCTTTAGACTCGCGGGGACCTACGAGCAGTACTTC	CASSFRLAGTYEQYF	.	TRBJ2-7	.	TRBV13
TGTGCCACCAGCAGAGACACAGAGAAGTACTTC	CATSRDTEKYF	.	TRBJ2-7	.	TRBV15
TGCAGTGCCCACTATCAAGTTGAGCAGTACTTC	CSAHYQVEQYF	.	TRBJ2-7	.	TRBV20-1
TGCGCCAGCAGCTTAGGGGTGAGCACAGATACGCAGTATTTT	CASSLGVSTDTQYF	.	TRBJ2-3	.	TRBV5-1
TGCGCCAGCAGCCAAGATCGGGACAGGCACTATGGCTACACCTTC	CASSQDRDRHYGYTF	TRBD1	TRBJ1-2	.	TRBV4-1
TGTGCCAGCAGCGTAGAGGGACAGGGGAACACTGAAGCTTTCTTT	CASSVEGQGNTEAFF	TRBD1	TRBJ1-1	.	TRBV9
TGTGCCAGCAGTGAAGGTCGAGGGGGTATAAGTAAAGGCTATGGCTACACCTTC	CASSEGRGGISKGYGYTF	.	TRBJ1-2	.	TRBV25-1
TGCGCCAGCAGAGACCTGGACAGGGGGAACTTCGAGGGGAACACCATATATTTT	CASRDLDRGNFEGNTIYF	TRBD1	TRBJ1-3	.	TRBV5-1
TGTGCCAGCAGCCCACCGACTAGCGGCAATGAGCAGTTCTTC	CASSPPTSGNEQFF	TRBD2	TRBJ2-1	.	TRBV5-6
TGTGCCATCAGTGAGTCTGAGACTAGACCCGCCGATGAGCAGTTCTTC	CAISESETRPADEQFF	.	TRBJ2-1	.	TRBV10-3
TGTGCCAGCAGCTTCGTCCAGGGTAGGAGTTATGGCTACACCTTC	CASSFVQGRSYGYTF	.	TRBJ1-2	.	TRBV7-9
TGTGCCAGCAGTACCTTACAGGGATTCTATGGCTACACCTTC	CASSTLQGFYGYTF	.	TRBJ1-2	.	TRBV28
TGTGCCAGCAGTGAAAGACAGGCCCTCTATGGCTACACCTTC	CASSERQALYGYTF	.	TRBJ1-2	.	TRBV2
TGTGCCAGCTCACCCCAGGGAGGACTTCAGCCCCAGCATTTT	CASSPQGGLQPQHF	.	TRBJ1-5	once	TRBV18
TGCAGTGCTAGGTTCGCGGATACGCAGTATTTT	CSARFADTQYF	.	TRBJ2-3	few	TRBV20-1
TGTGCCAGCAGTTCCCCGGACTGGACCTACGAGCAGTACTTC	CASSSPDWTYEQYF	.	TRBJ2-7	.	TRBV6-6
TGTGCCAGCAGAGGGGGGTTAGGACAGGGGCGAAACGGGGAGCTGTTTTTT	CASRGGLGQGRNGELFF	TRBD1	TRBJ2-2	.	TRBV2
TGTGCCAGCAGTTTATCGCGGGTTCAGACGTATGGCTACACCTTC	CASSLSRVQTYGYTF	.	TRBJ1-2	.	TRBV27
TGTGCCAGCGCAACAGGGGTAGGGGCCAACGTCCTGACTTTC	CASATGVGANVLTF	TRBD1	TRBJ2-6	.	TRBV6-1
TGCAGCGTCCAGGGGGTGCTGAACACTGAAGCTTTCTTT	CSVQGVLNTEAFF	TRBD1	TRBJ1-1	.	TRBV29-1
TGCGCCAGCAGCCAATGGAGGGGCCTTGATACTAATGAAAAACTGTTTTTT	CASSQWRGLDTNEKLFF	.	TRBJ1-4	.	TRBV4-1
TGCGCCAGCAGTGTAGACCTAGAGACGGGGAGCTCCTACAATGAGCAGTTCTTC	CASSVDLETGSSYNEQFF	.	TRBJ2-1	.	TRBV10-2
TGTGCCAGCAGCCGAAGACAGGGGCAGAGCTCTGGGGCCAACGTCCTGACTTTC	CASSRRQGQSSGANVLTF	TRBD1	TRBJ2-6	.	TRBV4-2
TGTGCCATCAAGGGACAGGGAAGGGACGAGCAGTACTTC	CAIKGQGRDEQYF	TRBD1	TRBJ2-7	.	TRBV10-3
TGCGCCAGCAGCTCGGGGGGCTCCTTCCTCCGCAATGAGCAGTTCTTC	CASSSGGSFLRNEQFF	.	TRBJ2-1	.	TRBV5-1
TGCGCCAGCAGCCAACCAACAAGAGGACAGGATAACTATGGCTACACCTTC	CASSQPTRGQDNYGYTF	TRBD1	TRBJ1-2	.	TRBV4-1
TGTGCCAGCAGCTCAATAGTAAACGAGCAGTACTTC	CASSSIVNEQYF	.	TRBJ2-7	.	TRBV7-8
TGTGCCAGCTCACCGAGGGATGGGGCCAACGTCCTGACTTTC	CASSPRDGANVLTF	.	TRBJ2-6	few	TRBV18
TGTGCCAGCAGTATCGATCTTGAGGGTGATGGCTACACCTTC	CASSIDLEGDGYTF	.	TRBJ1-2	.	TRBV2
TGTGCCACCGGACAGGGGGGCAGCAATCAGCCCCAGCATTTT	CATGQGGSNQPQHF	TRBD1	TRBJ1-5	.	TRBV15
TGTGCCTGGATCCCACCGGGACAGGGGGCTTACGAGCAGTACTTC	CAWIPPGQGAYEQYF	TRBD1	TRBJ2-7	.	TRBV30
TGTGCCAGCAGCGCTCTTCCAGGACTACCCACAGATACGCAGTATTTT	CASSALPGLPTDTQYF	.	TRBJ2-3	.	TRBV9
TGTGCCAGCAGGCCGCAACATGTCGTGGGGGACAACTCCTACGAGCAGTACTTC	CASRPQHVVGDNSYEQYF	.	TRBJ2-7	once	TRBV27